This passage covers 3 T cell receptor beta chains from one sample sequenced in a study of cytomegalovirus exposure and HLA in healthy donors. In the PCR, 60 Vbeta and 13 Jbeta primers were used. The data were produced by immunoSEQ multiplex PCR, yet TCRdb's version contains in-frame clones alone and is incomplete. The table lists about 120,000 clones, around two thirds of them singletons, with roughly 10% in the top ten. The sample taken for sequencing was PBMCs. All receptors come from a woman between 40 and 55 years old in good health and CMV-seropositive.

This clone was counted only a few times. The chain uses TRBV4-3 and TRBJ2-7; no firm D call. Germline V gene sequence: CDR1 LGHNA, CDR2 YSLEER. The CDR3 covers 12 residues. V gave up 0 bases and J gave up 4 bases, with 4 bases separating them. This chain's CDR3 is CASSQDGYEQYF. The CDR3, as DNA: TGCGCCAGCAGCCAAGACGGGTACGAGCAGTACTTC.

The CDR3 sequence is CASSLVATETQYF. Written as DNA, the CDR3 is TGTGCCAGCAGCTTGGTAGCGACAGAGACCCAGTACTTC. The rearrangement joins TRBV7-3 to TRBJ2-5; a weak D match, TRBD2 (5 bases). Germline assignment: CDR1 SGHTA and CDR2 FQGTGA. V shed 3 bases and J shed 4 bases, with 9 bases lying between them. The CDR3 extends over 13 amino acids.

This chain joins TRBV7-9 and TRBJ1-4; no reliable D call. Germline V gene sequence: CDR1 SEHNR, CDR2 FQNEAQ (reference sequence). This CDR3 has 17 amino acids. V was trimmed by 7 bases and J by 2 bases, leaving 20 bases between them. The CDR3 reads CASTPGLRGTTNEKLFF. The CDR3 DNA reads TGTGCCAGCACCCCTGGACTCCGGGGAACGACTAATGAAAAACTGTTTTTT. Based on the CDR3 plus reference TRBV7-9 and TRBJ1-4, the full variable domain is DTGVSQNPRHKITKRGQNVTFRCDPISEHNRLYWYRQTLGQGPEFLTYFQNEAQLEKSRLLSDRFSAERPKGSFSTLEIQRTEQGDSAMYLCASTPGLRGTTNEKLFFGSGTQLSVL.